The sequence of this T cell receptor beta chain was determined in a study of early T cells in non-severe SARS-CoV-2 infection. V was shortened by 5 bases and J by 5 bases, with 16 bases between the two germline ends. Germline assignment: CDR1 MNHEY and CDR2 SMNVEV (reference sequence). The CDR3 spans 14 residues. TCRdb itself ran the 5' RACE reads through MiXCR, one entry per CDR3 protein. The table lists under 140,000 distinct CDR3 sequences, 10% to 15% of them singletons. V and J are TRBV27 and TRBJ2-7; the D call may be TRBD1 or TRBD2 (5 bases each). The clonotype comes from an adult who was a healthcare worker with PCR-confirmed SARS-CoV-2 infection or an uninfected control (not recorded which). Sequencing used whole blood, obtained at baseline. DNA for the CDR3: TGTGCCAGCAGTGGGGCCAGGGAGACCAACGAGCAGTACTTC. It encodes CASSGARETNEQYF.